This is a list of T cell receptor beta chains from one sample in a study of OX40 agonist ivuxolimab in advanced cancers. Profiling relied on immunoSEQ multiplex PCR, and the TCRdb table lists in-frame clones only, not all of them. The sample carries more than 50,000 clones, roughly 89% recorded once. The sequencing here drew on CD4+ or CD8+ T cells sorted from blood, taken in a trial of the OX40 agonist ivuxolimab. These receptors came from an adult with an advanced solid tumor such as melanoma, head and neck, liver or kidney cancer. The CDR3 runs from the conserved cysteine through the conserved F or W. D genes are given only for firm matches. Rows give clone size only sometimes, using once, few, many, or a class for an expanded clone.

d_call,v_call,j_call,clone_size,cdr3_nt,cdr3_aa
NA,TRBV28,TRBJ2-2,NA,TGTGCCAGCAGATGGGATACCGGGGAGCTGTTTTTT,CASRWDTGELFF
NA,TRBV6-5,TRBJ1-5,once,TGTGCCAGCAGTTACTCGAAATTGGGCCAGCCCCAGCATTTT,CASSYSKLGQPQHF
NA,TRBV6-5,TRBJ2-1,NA,TGTGCCAGCAGTCCCTCTCACGGGGCCCGGTATGAGCAGTTCTTC,CASSPSHGARYEQFF
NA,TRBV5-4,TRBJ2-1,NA,TGTGCCAGCAGCGCAATCGGGGATTCGTACAATGAGCAGTTCTTC,CASSAIGDSYNEQFF
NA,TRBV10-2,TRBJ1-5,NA,TGCGCCAGCAGTGAGGGCAGCTATCAGCCCCAGCATTTT,CASSEGSYQPQHF
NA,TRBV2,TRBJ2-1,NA,TGTGCCAGCAGAATAGGAGGGGGGGCCTACAATGAGCAGTTCTTC,CASRIGGGAYNEQFF
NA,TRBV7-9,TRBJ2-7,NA,TGTGCCAGCAGGCGGGACGGAGCCTACGAGCAGTACTTC,CASRRDGAYEQYF
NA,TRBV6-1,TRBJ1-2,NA,TGTGCCGCGTCGCCTGGAGCTAACTATGGCTACACCTTC,CAASPGANYGYTF
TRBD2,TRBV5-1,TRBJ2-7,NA,TGCGCCAGCAGCGGGACTAGCGGTATGAGGGCCTACGAGCAGTACTTC,CASSGTSGMRAYEQYF
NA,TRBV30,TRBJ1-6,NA,TGTGCCTGGAGTGGACAGAGCGGTAACCTCTCACCCCTCCACTTT,CAWSGQSGNLSPLHF
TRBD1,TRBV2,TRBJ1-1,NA,TGTGCCAGCCTTCGGGACAGCCAGAACACTGAAGCTTTCTTT,CASLRDSQNTEAFF
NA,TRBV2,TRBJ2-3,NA,TGTGCCAGCAGTGAAGGCACGAGCGCGCAGTATTTT,CASSEGTSAQYF
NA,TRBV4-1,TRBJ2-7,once,TGCGCCAGCAGCCAAGCTTCCCCCTCCCGGTACGAGCAGTACTTC,CASSQASPSRYEQYF
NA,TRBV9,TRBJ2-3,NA,TGTGCCAGCAGCCAATTGAGCACAGATACGCAGTATTTT,CASSQLSTDTQYF
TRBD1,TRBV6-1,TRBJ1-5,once,TGTGCCAGCAGTGACGGGGACAGGGTGGACAATCAGCCCCAGCATTTT,CASSDGDRVDNQPQHF
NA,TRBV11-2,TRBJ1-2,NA,TGTGCCAGCAGCTTAGTAGACTCTAGGGGGTATGGCTACACCTTC,CASSLVDSRGYGYTF
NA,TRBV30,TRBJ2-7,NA,TGTGCCTGGAGTATGGGGCAGGACGAGCAGTACTTC,CAWSMGQDEQYF
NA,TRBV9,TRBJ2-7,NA,TGTGCCAGCAGCGTAGCGTCTACGGGCGAGTACGAGCAGTACTTC,CASSVASTGEYEQYF
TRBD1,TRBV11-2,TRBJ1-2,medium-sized,TGTGCCAGCAGCTTATTGGCTGGGACAGCCTATGGCTACACCTTC,CASSLLAGTAYGYTF
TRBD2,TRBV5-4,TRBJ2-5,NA,TGTGCCAGCAGCTTCGCTAGCGGGGGGCCGGGGACCCAGTACTTC,CASSFASGGPGTQYF
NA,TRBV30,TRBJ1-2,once,TGTGCCTGGCACAATTTAGCAGGGGTTTTTAACTATGGCTACACCTTC,CAWHNLAGVFNYGYTF
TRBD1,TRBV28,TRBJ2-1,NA,TGTGCCAGCAGTTTAGGGACAGGGTCCTACAATGAGCAGTTCTTC,CASSLGTGSYNEQFF
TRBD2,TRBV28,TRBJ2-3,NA,TGTGCCAGCAGTTTATCGGGCAGCGGGAGAGAGTATTTT,CASSLSGSGREYF
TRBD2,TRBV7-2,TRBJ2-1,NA,TGTGCCAGCAGCTTATTTGAAGCGGGGGTTATTGAGCAGTTCTTC,CASSLFEAGVIEQFF
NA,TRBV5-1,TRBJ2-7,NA,TGCGCCAGCAGTCCAGGGGAGCAGGCCGAGCAGTACTTC,CASSPGEQAEQYF
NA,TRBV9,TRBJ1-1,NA,TGTGCCAGCAGCGTAGGTCAGAGTAACACTGAAGCTTTCTTT,CASSVGQSNTEAFF
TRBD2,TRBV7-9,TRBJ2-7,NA,TGTGCCAGCAGCTTCGGCGGGGGTGTCTACGAGCAGTACTTC,CASSFGGGVYEQYF
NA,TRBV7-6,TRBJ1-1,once,TGTGCCAGCAGCTTAGGGCCGGGCCAACGGATCGGGTTTACTGAAGCTTTCTTT,CASSLGPGQRIGFTEAFF
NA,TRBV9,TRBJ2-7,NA,TGTGCCAGCAGCGTAGGGGACTCCACCTACGAGCAGTACTTC,CASSVGDSTYEQYF
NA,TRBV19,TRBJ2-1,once,TGTGCCAGTAGTATTTTCGGGAGCCCGATCTACAATGAGCAGTTCTTC,CASSIFGSPIYNEQFF
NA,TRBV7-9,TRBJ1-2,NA,TGTGCCAGCAGCCCCGGGCAGGGGAGGGACTATGGCTACACCTTC,CASSPGQGRDYGYTF
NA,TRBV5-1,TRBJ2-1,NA,TGCGCCAGCAGCCAGACATCCCGCAATGAGCAGTTCTTC,CASSQTSRNEQFF
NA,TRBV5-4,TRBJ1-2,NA,TGTGCCAGCAGCGGGTTGGACAGCCACTATGGCTACACCTTC,CASSGLDSHYGYTF
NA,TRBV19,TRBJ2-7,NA,TGTGCCAGTAGCGCTTTGCGAGGGAAGTTCTTCTACGAGCAGTACTTC,CASSALRGKFFYEQYF
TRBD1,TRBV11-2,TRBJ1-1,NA,TGTGCCAGCAGCTCCCCCCTACGACAGGGTGAAATTGAAGCTTTCTTT,CASSSPLRQGEIEAFF
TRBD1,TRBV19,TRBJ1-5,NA,TGTGCCAGTAGTGACCGGACAGGGGGTTTCGGCAATCAGCCCCAGCATTTT,CASSDRTGGFGNQPQHF